This is a list of T cell receptor beta chains from one sample in a study of blood T cell repertoires in COVID-19. Repertoires were generated with immunoSEQ multiplex PCR, while TCRdb's copy carries only in-frame clones and drops some. The sample has 250,000 to 350,000 clones; around nine tenths are singletons. The specimen sequenced was PBMCs or T cells enriched from blood (not recorded which). These receptors originate from a woman aged 30 to 39 who had recovered from COVID-19. CDR3s include the opening cysteine and the closing phenylalanine or tryptophan. The D gene is left open where the match is weak. A row's size may be missing; if present it is once, few, many or a size class.

>once|TRBV10-3|TRBJ2-7|TRBD2
TGTGCCATCGGCGGGGGTACGGATTACGAGCAGTACTTC
CAIGGGTDYEQYF
>.|TRBV11-2|TRBJ1-6|TRBD1
TGTGCCAGCAGCTTATTCCTGACAGGGGGTAATTCACCCCTCCACTTT
CASSLFLTGGNSPLHF
>.|TRBV27|TRBJ1-2|.
TGTGCCAGCAGTGGGTCCTACAGGCTTGGCTACACCTTC
CASSGSYRLGYTF
>.|TRBV19|TRBJ2-3|TRBD1
TGTGCCAGTAGTACCGAAGGACAGGGGACGGATACGCAGTATTTT
CASSTEGQGTDTQYF
>.|TRBV30|TRBJ1-5|.
TGTGCCTGGAGTGTACGGTCCCGAGGGGACATGCCCCAGCATTTT
CAWSVRSRGDMPQHF
>.|TRBV7-8|TRBJ2-1|.
TGTGCCAGCAGCTCAAGGTCTGGGGGCGGCGGGGAGCAGTTCTTC
CASSSRSGGGGEQFF
>once|TRBV7-9|TRBJ1-4|.
TGTGCCAGCAGCTCGGGGGGCAGGCCCAAATGGAGTGAAAAACTGTTTTTT
CASSSGGRPKWSEKLFF
>.|TRBV9|TRBJ1-5|.
TGTGCCAGCAGCCCGAGTATACGGGGGAGAGGCAATCAGCCCCAGCATTTT
CASSPSIRGRGNQPQHF
>.|TRBV6-5|TRBJ1-4|.
TGTGCCAGCACCCGGGCCCCGGGGGATGATGAAAAACTGTTTTTT
CASTRAPGDDEKLFF
>once|TRBV5-1|TRBJ2-1|TRBD2
TGCGCCAGCAGCTTGGCGGGGGGTGGGACGCGGGAGCAGTTCTTC
CASSLAGGGTREQFF
>.|TRBV5-5|TRBJ1-5|TRBD1
TGTGCCAGCAGCTTCGGACAGGGCCGTAATCAGCCCCAGCATTTT
CASSFGQGRNQPQHF
>once|TRBV5-1|TRBJ1-2|.
TGCGCCAGCAGCTTGGGGTCCACAGAACTCTATGGCTACACCTTC
CASSLGSTELYGYTF
>.|TRBV7-9|TRBJ2-4|TRBD2
TGTGCCAGCAGCTTCCGTAGCGGGGGAAAAAACATTCAGTACTTC
CASSFRSGGKNIQYF
>.|TRBV5-4|TRBJ1-1|TRBD1
TGTGCCAGCAGCCGGGGACAGGCTTCTACAATGAACACTGAAGCTTTCTTT
CASSRGQASTMNTEAFF
>.|TRBV4-3|TRBJ2-7|.
TGCGCCAGCAGCCAAGAGTCCGGGGGATACAGCGAGCAGTACTTC
CASSQESGGYSEQYF
>.|TRBV5-1|TRBJ1-2|.
TGCGCCAGCAGCTTGCCAGGAAACTATGGCTACACCTTC
CASSLPGNYGYTF
>once|TRBV7-6|TRBJ1-4|.
TGTGCCAGCAGCAAGGGGAGGGCCTCAACTAATGAAAAACTGTTTTTT
CASSKGRASTNEKLFF
>.|TRBV7-9|TRBJ2-5|TRBD2
TGTGCCAGCAGGCCAGGGACGAGCGGGGGGACCCAGTACTTC
CASRPGTSGGTQYF
>.|TRBV9|TRBJ2-3|.
TGTGCCAGCAGCGGGACCGCGGCAGGGGGCACAGATACGCAGTATTTT
CASSGTAAGGTDTQYF
>.|TRBV5-1|TRBJ1-1|TRBD1
TGCGCCAGCAGCTCCGCAGGGGGAGGGAACACTGAAGCTTTCTTT
CASSSAGGGNTEAFF
>.|TRBV30|TRBJ1-1|TRBD1
TGTGCCTGGAGGTCATATGGCAGGGGGCGGGGGATGAACACTGAAGCTTTCTTT
CAWRSYGRGRGMNTEAFF
>.|TRBV6-5|TRBJ2-7|.
TGTGCCAGCAGTTACTCGAACAGGGCTACCTACGAGCAGTACTTC
CASSYSNRATYEQYF
>.|TRBV11-2|TRBJ1-2|.
TGTGCCAGCAGCTCCGGAGCGGGCTACACCTTC
CASSSGAGYTF
>.|TRBV5-1|TRBJ2-2|TRBD2
TGCGCCAGCAGCCCACCGGGACTAGCGACCGGGGAGCTGTTTTTT
CASSPPGLATGELFF
>.|TRBV30|TRBJ1-1|TRBD1
TGTGCCTGGATAAAACAGGGGTCCGGGACTGAAGCTTTCTTT
CAWIKQGSGTEAFF
>once|TRBV3-1/TRBV3-2|TRBJ1-2|TRBD1
TGTGCCAGCAGCCAAGAACGGGACAGGGGCTATGGCTACACCTTC
CASSQERDRGYGYTF
>few|TRBV5-5|TRBJ2-1|.
TGTGCCAGCAGCCGTCTCGGTGAGCAGTTCTTC
CASSRLGEQFF
>.|TRBV2|TRBJ1-6|TRBD1
TGTGCCAGCAGGGACTCCACAGGGGTAAGAAGTAATTCACCCCTCCACTTT
CASRDSTGVRSNSPLHF